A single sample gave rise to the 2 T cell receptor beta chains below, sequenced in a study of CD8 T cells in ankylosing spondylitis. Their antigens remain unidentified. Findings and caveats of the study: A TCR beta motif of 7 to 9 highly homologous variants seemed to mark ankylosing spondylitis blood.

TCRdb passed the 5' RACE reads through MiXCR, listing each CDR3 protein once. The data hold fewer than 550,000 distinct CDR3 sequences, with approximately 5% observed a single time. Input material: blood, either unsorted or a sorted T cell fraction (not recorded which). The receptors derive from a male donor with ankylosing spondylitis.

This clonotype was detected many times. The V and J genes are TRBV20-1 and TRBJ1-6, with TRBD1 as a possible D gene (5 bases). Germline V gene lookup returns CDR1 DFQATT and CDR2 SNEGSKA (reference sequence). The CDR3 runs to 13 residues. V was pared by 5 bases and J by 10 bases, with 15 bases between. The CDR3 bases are TGCAGTGCTCCCGGGACCACGGGGTCACCCCTCCACTTT. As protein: CSAPGTTGSPLHF.

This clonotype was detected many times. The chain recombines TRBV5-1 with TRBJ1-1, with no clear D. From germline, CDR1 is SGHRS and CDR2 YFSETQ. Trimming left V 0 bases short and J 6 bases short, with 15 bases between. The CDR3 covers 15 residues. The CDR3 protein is CASSLGSARPAEAFF. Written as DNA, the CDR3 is TGCGCCAGCAGCTTGGGATCAGCCAGGCCAGCTGAAGCTTTCTTT.